This note documents a single T cell receptor beta chain sequence. This clone is a singleton in its sample. Its recognized antigen is unknown. Qualities for individual bases were not recorded, and no much larger clone is one base off. The CDR3 starts with the cysteine, ends with the phenylalanine, and has 16 residues. The entry retains the CDR3 DNA only, 48 bases that are in frame from base 1. The germline V gene supplies CDR1 MNHEY and CDR2 SVGAGI. Germline trimming amounts to 0 bases on V and 5 bases on J, with 8 as the count of junction bases outside the gene matches. The record originates from a study of vaccination effects on CD4 cells after COVID-19 (dated by TCRdb to between 2022 and 2023). General notes on the study: Across the study, the median time from the second dose to post-vaccine sampling was 72 days (range 14 to 241). The Oncomine TCR Beta short-read assay on an Illumina iSeq 100 was used to sequence cultures from other donors in the study. SARS-CoV-2 spike-specific CD4+ TCR repertoires from before and after mRNA vaccination were compared in COVID-19 convalescent patients and in infection-naive vaccine recipients. The full study included over 8 COVID-19 convalescent patients and a handful of SARS-CoV-2-naive healthy vaccine recipients.

Results and caveats for the whole study, not just this receptor: Among healthy vaccine recipients, nearly all vaccine-induced clones were SARS-CoV-2 mono-reactive, and only 1 of 255 was cross-reactive with common cold coronaviruses. Limitations of the study were the small number of convalescent patients and the absence of early post-infection timepoints. Both infection-induced and vaccine-induced clones contracted markedly at late post-vaccination timepoints, which is consistent with waning T cell responses.

Library preparation was by the immunoSEQ multiplex PCR assay. DNA from the cultured and isolated CD4+ T cells underwent TCR beta CDR3 sequencing. Per the original workflow: Non-productive TCR sequences were removed and reads were trimmed to the CDR3 region, keeping CDR3s of at least 7 amino acids. Antigen-specific clonotypes were identified with the MANAFEST web app by comparing expansion in peptide wells against reference cultures. To count as positive, a clone had to show expansion at FDR<0.05 compared with the reference and with all other wells, an odds ratio above 5, and a frequency above 0.1% in two replicate wells. Cross-reactive clonotypes were defined as significantly expanded in SARS-CoV-2 spike wells and in at least one common cold coronavirus spike condition. Levenshtein distance calculated with the stringdist R package was used to assess CDR3 similarity, and unrooted trees were constructed with ape in R 3.6.1. The clones in this table, taken by TCRdb from immuneACCESS, are in-frame only. Not every clone is retained; where verified, under half of the shortfall comes from an unresolved V gene, and the cause of the rest is unknown. D and trimming come from the DNA, and the V and J calls and clone size come from that table. This sample lists under 25,000 clones; roughly 76% were detected once. Jointly, the top ten make up approximately 5.1% of the sample.

The ViraFEST assay stimulated PBMC with viral peptide pools and then used TCR sequencing to identify antigen-specific CD4+ T cell clonotypes by expansion. After less than 13 days of culture, CD4+ T cells were isolated with the EasySep CD4+ T cell isolation kit. Participants received two doses of either the BNT162b2 or the mRNA-1273 mRNA SARS-CoV-2 vaccine. The absence of prior SARS-CoV-2 infection in healthy vaccine recipients was confirmed by negative nucleocapsid antibodies before and after vaccination. Each well held two million PBMC cultured in IMDM containing approximately 5% human AB serum, around 10 IU/ml IL-2 and gentamicin, along with roughly 10 ug/ml peptides. Half of the culture medium was replaced with fresh IL-2-containing medium on days 3 and 7. Unless noted otherwise, every peptide stimulation condition was grown in triplicate wells. Using Ficoll-Paque Plus gradient centrifugation, PBMC were separated from whole blood and then either used fresh or cryopreserved at -140C. The spike proteins of SARS-CoV-2 and of the common cold coronaviruses HCoV-NL63, HCoV-OC43 and HCoV-229E were spanned by overlapping peptide pools. The QIAamp micro DNA kit was used to extract genomic DNA from the cultured CD4+ T cells.

The sequence links TRBV6-5 to TRBJ2-5; 8 central bases correspond to TRBD2. This receptor was obtained from a human donor who received a COVID-19 vaccine. Some clones in this sample may be carry-over from other donors' samples. The sequencing here drew on CD4+ T cells from PBMCs cultured with SARS-CoV-2 spike peptides, taken after COVID-19 vaccination. What the cell subset or site label conveys for this sample: SARS-CoV-2 spike overlapping peptide pool stimulation. The DNA is TGTGCCAGCAGTTACTCGACCGGGGGGGCCCACGAGACCCAGTACTTC. Its product reads: CASSYSTGGAHETQYF.